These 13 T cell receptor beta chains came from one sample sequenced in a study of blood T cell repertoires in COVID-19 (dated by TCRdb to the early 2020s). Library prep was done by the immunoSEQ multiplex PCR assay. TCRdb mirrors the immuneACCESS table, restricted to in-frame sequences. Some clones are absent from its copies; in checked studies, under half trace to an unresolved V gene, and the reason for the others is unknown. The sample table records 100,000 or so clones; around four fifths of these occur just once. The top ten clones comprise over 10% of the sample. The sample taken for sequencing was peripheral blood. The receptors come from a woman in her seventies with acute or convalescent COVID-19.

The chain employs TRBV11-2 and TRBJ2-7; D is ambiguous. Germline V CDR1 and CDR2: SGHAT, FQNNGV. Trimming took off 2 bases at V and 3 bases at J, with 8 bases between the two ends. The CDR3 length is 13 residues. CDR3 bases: TGTGCCAGCAGCTTATTTCCCAACTACGAGCAGTACGTC. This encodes CASSLFPNYEQYV.

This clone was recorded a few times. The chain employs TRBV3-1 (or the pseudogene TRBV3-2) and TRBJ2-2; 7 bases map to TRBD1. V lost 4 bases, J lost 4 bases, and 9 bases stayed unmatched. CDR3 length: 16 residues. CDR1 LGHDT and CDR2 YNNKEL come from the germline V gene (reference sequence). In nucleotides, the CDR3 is TGTGCCAGCAGCCGATCGACAGGGAAAGGCACCGGGGAGCTGTTTTTT. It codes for CASSRSTGKGTGELFF.

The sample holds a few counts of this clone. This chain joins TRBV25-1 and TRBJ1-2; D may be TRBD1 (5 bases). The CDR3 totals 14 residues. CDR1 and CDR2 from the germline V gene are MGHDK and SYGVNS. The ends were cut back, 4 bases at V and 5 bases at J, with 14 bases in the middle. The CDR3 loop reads CASSGGTTLYGYTF. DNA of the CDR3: TGTGCCAGCAGTGGGGGGACTACACTATATGGCTACACCTTC.

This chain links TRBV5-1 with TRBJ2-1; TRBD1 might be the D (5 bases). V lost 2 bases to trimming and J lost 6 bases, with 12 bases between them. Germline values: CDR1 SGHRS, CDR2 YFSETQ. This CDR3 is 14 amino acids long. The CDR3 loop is CASSLDRGSNEQFF. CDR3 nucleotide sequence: TGCGCCAGCAGCTTAGACAGAGGCAGCAATGAGCAGTTCTTC. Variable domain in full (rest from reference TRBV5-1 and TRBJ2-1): KAGVTQTPRYLIKTRGQQVTLSCSPISGHRSVSWYQQTPGQGLQFLFEYFSETQRNKGNFPGRFSGRQFSNSRSEMNVSTLELGDSALYLCASSLDRGSNEQFFGPGTRLTVL.

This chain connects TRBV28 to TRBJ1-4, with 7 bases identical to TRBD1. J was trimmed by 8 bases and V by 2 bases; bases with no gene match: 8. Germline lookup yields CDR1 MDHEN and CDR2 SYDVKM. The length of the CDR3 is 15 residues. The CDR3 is CASSLGAGGREKLFF. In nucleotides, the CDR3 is TGTGCCAGCAGTTTAGGGGCAGGGGGTCGAGAAAAACTGTTTTTT.

The CDR3 is CASSLNVRGAFF. As DNA, the CDR3 is TGTGCCAGCAGCTTAAACGTCAGGGGAGCTTTCTTT. V usage is TRBV5-6 and J usage is TRBJ1-1; weak D call: TRBD1 (6 bases). CDR1 is SGHDT, CDR2 YYEEEE, per germline. CDR3 size: 12 residues. Trimming removed 2 bases at V and 10 bases at J, with 12 bases between.

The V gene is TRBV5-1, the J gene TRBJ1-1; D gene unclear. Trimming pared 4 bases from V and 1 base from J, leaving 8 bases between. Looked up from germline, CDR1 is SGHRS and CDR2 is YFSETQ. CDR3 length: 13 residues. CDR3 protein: CASSLEQNTEAFF. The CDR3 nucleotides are TGCGCCAGCAGCCTAGAACAGAACACTGAAGCTTTCTTT.

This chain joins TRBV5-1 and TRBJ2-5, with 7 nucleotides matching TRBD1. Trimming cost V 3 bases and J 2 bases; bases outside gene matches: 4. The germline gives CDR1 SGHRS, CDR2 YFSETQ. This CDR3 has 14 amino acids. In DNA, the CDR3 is TGCGCCAGCAGCTCGACAGGGCTACAAGAGACCCAGTACTTC. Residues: CASSSTGLQETQYF.

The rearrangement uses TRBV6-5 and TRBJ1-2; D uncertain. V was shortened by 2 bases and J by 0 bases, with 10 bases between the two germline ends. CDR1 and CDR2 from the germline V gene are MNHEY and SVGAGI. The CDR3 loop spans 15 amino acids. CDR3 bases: TGTGCCAGCAGTTACACGGGGTTTTCTAACTATGGCTACACCTTC. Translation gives CASSYTGFSNYGYTF.

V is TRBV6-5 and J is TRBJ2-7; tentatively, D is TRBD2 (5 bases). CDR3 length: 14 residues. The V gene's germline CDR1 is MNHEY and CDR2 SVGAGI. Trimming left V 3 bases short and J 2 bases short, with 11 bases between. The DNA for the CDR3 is TGTGCCAGCAGTTATGGGAGTAGTCCCTACGAGCAGTACTTC. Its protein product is CASSYGSSPYEQYF.

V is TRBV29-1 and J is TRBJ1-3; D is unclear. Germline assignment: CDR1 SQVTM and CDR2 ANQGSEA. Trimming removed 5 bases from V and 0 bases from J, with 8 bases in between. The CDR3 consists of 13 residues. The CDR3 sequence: CSVREVSGNTIYF. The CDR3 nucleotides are TGCAGCGTTCGCGAGGTCTCTGGAAACACCATATATTTT.

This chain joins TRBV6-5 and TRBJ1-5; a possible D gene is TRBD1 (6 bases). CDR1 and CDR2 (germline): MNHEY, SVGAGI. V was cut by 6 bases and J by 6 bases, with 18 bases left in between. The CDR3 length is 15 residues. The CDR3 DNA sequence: TGTGCCAGCAGCCTGGATACAGGGTACATTCAGCCCCAGCATTTT. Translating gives CASSLDTGYIQPQHF.

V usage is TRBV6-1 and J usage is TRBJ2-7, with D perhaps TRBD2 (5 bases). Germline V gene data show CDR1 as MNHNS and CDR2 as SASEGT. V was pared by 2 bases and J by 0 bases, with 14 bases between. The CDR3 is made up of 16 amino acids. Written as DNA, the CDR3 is TGTGCCAGCAGTGAATCGGTCAACGGGGTCTCCTACGAGCAGTACTTC. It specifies CASSESVNGVSYEQYF.